This record covers a single TCR beta chain. What it binds is unknown. This specimen belongs to a study of T cells in localized non-small cell lung cancer. General study results and limits: Heterogeneity within the tumor remains possible, as just one region underwent sequencing.

The table came from immunoSEQ multiplex PCR; TCRdb's copy has only in-frame clones and leaves some out. The data hold tens of thousands of clones, with about 86% observed a single time. Germline V gene sequence: CDR1 LNHDA, CDR2 SQIVND (reference sequence). The CDR3 extends over 15 amino acids. V trimming: 6 bases; J trimming: 1 base; junction bases outside the gene matches: 8. The specimen was peripheral blood, collected before any cancer treatment. This clonotype originated in a woman aged 18 to 49 with stage III lung adenocarcinoma. This sequence joins TRBV19 and TRBJ2-5; the match to TRBD2 covers 7 bases. For the CDR3, the DNA is TGTGCCAGTAGCCGGACTAGTTCACTCCAAGAGACCCAGTACTTC. It encodes CASSRTSSLQETQYF.